These 14 T cell receptor beta chains were all obtained from the same sample, sequenced in a study of blood T cell repertoires in COVID-19. The protocol was immunoSEQ multiplex PCR, while the TCRdb copy is restricted to in-frame clones and leaves out a portion. The sample has 150,000 to 200,000 clones; about nine tenths are singletons. The sample was peripheral blood. The receptors here all came from a man aged 60-69 years with active or convalescent COVID-19.

The chain employs TRBV27 and TRBJ1-5; D perhaps matches TRBD1 (5 bases). The CDR3 is 13 amino acids. Trimming left V 8 bases short and J 5 bases short, with 13 bases between. CDR1 is MNHEY and CDR2 is SMNVEV in the germline V gene (reference sequence). The CDR3 loop reads CASSQGFHQPQHF. The CDR3 DNA follows: TGTGCCAGCTCCCAGGGATTTCATCAGCCCCAGCATTTT.

This rearrangement joins TRBV2 to TRBJ1-2, with a tentative D call TRBD1 (5 bases). CDR3 length: 13 amino acids. Germline lookup yields CDR1 SNHLY and CDR2 FYNNEI. V lost 5 bases, J lost 8 bases, and 15 bases lay in between. As DNA, the CDR3 is TGTGCCAGCAGTTTTTCAGGGCAGGGAGGCTACACCTTC. Protein product: CASSFSGQGGYTF.

This sequence joins TRBV5-8 and TRBJ2-7, with no clear D. The CDR3 sequence is 11 residues long. V was clipped by 5 bases and J by 3 bases, with 6 bases between them. Per the germline V gene, CDR1 is SGHTS and CDR2 is YDEGEE. CDR3: CASRQNYEQYF. CDR3 nucleotide sequence: TGTGCCAGCAGACAAAACTACGAGCAGTACTTC. Together with reference TRBV5-8 and TRBJ2-7, the CDR3 gives the full variable domain: EAGVTQSPTHLIKTRGQQATLRCSPISGHTSVYWYQQALGLGLQFLLWYDEGEERNRGNFPPRFSGRQFPNYSSELNVNALELEDSALYLCASRQNYEQYFGPGTRLTVT.

The V and J genes are TRBV3-1 (or the pseudogene TRBV3-2) and TRBJ2-7; weak D call: TRBD2 (6 bases). CDR3 size: 14 residues. Germline CDR1 LGHDT, CDR2 YNNKEL (reference sequence). V was trimmed by 1 base and J by 3 bases, leaving 10 bases between them. CDR3 residues: CASSQGPGGYEQYF. The DNA of the CDR3 is TGTGCCAGCAGCCAAGGACCCGGGGGCTACGAGCAGTACTTC.

The V call is TRBV7-2, the J call TRBJ1-6; possible D gene TRBD1, 5 bases. V was pared by 1 base and J by 10 bases, with 14 bases between. The CDR3 contains 15 residues. Germline V lookup: CDR1 SGHTA, CDR2 FQGNSA. CDR3 amino acids: CASSLVAGMESPLHF. Written as DNA, the CDR3 is TGTGCCAGCAGCTTAGTTGCAGGGATGGAATCACCCCTCCACTTT.

The chain combines TRBV7-2 with TRBJ2-7, with 9 positions matching TRBD2. Germline CDR1 reads SGHTA; CDR2 reads FQGNSA. With 5 bases clipped from V and 6 bases from J, the junction kept 11 bases outside the gene matches. There are 15 residues in the CDR3. This CDR3 is CASSKASGIIFEQYF. CDR3 coding DNA: TGTGCCAGCAGCAAGGCTAGCGGGATTATCTTCGAGCAGTACTTC.

The chain uses TRBV29-1 and TRBJ1-1; 10 nucleotides align to TRBD1. In germline, CDR1 is SQVTM, CDR2 ANQGSEA. This CDR3 spans 15 amino acids. Trimming took 7 bases from V and 4 from J; bases not matched to a gene: 12. The DNA for the CDR3 is TGCAGCGCGACTTTAACCGACAGGGGGCTCACTGAAGCTTTCTTT. It is translated as CSATLTDRGLTEAFF.

The chain is built from TRBV6-1 and TRBJ2-7; 7 nucleotides agree with TRBD1. The CDR3 is 15 amino acids. V trimming: 0 bases; J trimming: 2 bases; junction bases outside the gene matches: 4. From germline, CDR1 is MNHNS and CDR2 SASEGT. CDR3 region: CASSEAPTGTYEQYF. The DNA for the CDR3 is TGTGCCAGCAGTGAAGCCCCGACAGGGACCTACGAGCAGTACTTC.

The rearrangement links TRBV29-1 to TRBJ1-3, with TRBD1 matching 7 bases. From germline, CDR1 is SQVTM and CDR2 ANQGSEA. With V trimmed by 3 bases and J by 4 bases, 3 bases remained unmatched. The length of the CDR3 is 13 residues. The CDR3 DNA reads as TGCAGCGTTGACCTGGGACAGGGAAACACCATATATTTT. This translates into CSVDLGQGNTIYF.

The J gene is TRBJ1-1, the V gene TRBV19, with D perhaps TRBD1 (5 bases). The CDR3 runs 14 residues. Trimming pared 3 bases from V and 4 bases from J, leaving 12 bases between. CDR1 is LNHDA, CDR2 SQIVND, per germline (reference sequence). CDR3 region: CASSMGRVGTEAFF. Here the CDR3 DNA reads TGTGCCAGTAGTATGGGGCGAGTCGGCACTGAAGCTTTCTTT.

The chain employs TRBV19 and TRBJ1-1, with D possibly being TRBD1 (6 bases). Germline loops: CDR1 LNHDA, CDR2 SQIVND (reference sequence). V gave up 8 bases and J gave up 0 bases, with 10 bases separating them. The CDR3 has 13 amino acids. CDR3 protein: CASGGHLNTEAFF. CDR3 coding DNA: TGTGCCAGTGGGGGACACTTGAACACTGAAGCTTTCTTT.

The chain joins TRBV18 to TRBJ1-5; 10 positions agree with TRBD1. The ends lost 2 bases at V and 1 base at J; junction bases unmatched: 5. The germline CDR1 and CDR2 sequences are KGHSH and LQKENI. CDR3 size: 17 residues. In nucleotides, the CDR3 is TGTGCCAGCTCACCATACGGACAGGGGGTAAGCAATCAGCCCCAGCATTTT. This translates into CASSPYGQGVSNQPQHF. Complete variable domain (other parts from reference TRBV18 and TRBJ1-5): NAGVMQNPRHLVRRRGQEARLRCSPMKGHSHVYWYRQLPEEGLKFMVYLQKENIIDESGMPKERFSAEFPKEGPSILRIQQVVRGDSAAYFCASSPYGQGVSNQPQHFGDGTRLSIL.

This rearrangement joins TRBV30 to TRBJ1-2, with 8 bases aligning to TRBD1. Germline CDR1 reads GTSNPN; CDR2 reads SVGIG (reference sequence). V was clipped by 2 bases and J by 4 bases; unmatched bases: 6. The CDR3 contains 14 residues. CDR3 in DNA: TGTGCCTGGAGTCTGACAGGGGCATCCTATGGCTACACCTTC. It translates to CAWSLTGASYGYTF.

This chain uses TRBV11-2 with TRBJ2-7; no definite D call. V lost 0 bases, J lost 7 bases, and 4 bases lay in between. Germline V gene lookup returns CDR1 SGHAT and CDR2 FQNNGV. This CDR3 contains 11 residues. CDR3 protein: CASSLEREQYF. CDR3 sequence (DNA): TGTGCCAGCAGCTTAGAGAGGGAGCAGTACTTC. The complete variable domain, with remaining parts taken from reference TRBV11-2 and TRBJ2-7, reads EAGVAQSPRYKIIEKRQSVAFWCNPISGHATLYWYQQILGQGPKLLIQFQNNGVVDDSQLPKDRFSAERLKGVDSTLKIQPAKLEDSAVYLCASSLEREQYFGPGTRLTVT.